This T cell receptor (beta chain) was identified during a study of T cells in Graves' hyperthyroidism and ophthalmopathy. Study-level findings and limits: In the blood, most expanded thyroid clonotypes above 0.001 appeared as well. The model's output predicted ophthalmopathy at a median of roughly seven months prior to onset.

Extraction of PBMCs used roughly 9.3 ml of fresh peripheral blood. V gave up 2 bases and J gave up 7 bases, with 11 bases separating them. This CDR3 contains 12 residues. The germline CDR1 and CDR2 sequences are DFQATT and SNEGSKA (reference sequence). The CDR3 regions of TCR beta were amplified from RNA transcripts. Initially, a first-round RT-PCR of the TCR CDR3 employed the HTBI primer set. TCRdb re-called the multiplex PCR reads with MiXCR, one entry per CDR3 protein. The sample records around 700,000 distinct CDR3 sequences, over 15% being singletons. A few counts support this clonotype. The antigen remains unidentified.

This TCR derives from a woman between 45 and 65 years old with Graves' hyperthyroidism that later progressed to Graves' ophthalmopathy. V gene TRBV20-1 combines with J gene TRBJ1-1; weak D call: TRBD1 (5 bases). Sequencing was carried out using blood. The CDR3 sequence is CSARRPGGEAFF. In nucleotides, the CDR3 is TGCAGTGCTAGACGACCGGGGGGTGAAGCTTTCTTT.